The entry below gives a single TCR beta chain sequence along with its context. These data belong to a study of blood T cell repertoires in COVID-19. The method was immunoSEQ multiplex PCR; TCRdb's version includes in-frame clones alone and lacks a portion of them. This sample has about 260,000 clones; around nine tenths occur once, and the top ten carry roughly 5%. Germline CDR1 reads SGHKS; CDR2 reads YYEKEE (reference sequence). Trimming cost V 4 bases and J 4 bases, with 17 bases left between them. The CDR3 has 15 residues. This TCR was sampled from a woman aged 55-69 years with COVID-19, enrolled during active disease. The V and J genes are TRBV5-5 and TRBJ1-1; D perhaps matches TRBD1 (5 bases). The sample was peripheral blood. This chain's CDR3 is CASSPKPTGSTEAFF. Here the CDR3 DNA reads TGTGCCAGCAGCCCAAAGCCTACAGGAAGCACTGAAGCTTTCTTT.